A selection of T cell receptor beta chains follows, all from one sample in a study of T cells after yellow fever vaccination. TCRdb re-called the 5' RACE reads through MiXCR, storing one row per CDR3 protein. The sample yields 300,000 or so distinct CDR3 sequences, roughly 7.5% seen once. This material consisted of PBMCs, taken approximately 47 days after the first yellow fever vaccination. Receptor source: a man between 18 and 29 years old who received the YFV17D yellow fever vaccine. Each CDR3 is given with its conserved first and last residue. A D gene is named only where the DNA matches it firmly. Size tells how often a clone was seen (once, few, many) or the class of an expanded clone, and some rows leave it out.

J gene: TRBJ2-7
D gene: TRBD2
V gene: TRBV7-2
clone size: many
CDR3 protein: CASSSLAGGWDYEQYF
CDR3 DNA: TGTGCCAGCAGCTCCTTAGCGGGGGGCTGGGACTACGAGCAGTACTTC

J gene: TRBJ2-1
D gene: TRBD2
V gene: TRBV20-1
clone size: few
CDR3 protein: CSARGSGGANEQFF
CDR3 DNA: TGCAGTGCTAGAGGGAGCGGGGGGGCCAATGAGCAGTTCTTC

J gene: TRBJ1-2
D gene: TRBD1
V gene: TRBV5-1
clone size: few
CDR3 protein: CASSIGQAFDGYTF
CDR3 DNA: TGCGCCAGCAGCATCGGACAGGCGTTCGATGGCTACACCTTC

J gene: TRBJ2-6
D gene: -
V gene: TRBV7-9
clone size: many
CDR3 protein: CASSSLDRQGRANVLTF
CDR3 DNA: TGTGCCAGCAGCTCCTTGGATAGGCAGGGTAGGGCCAACGTCCTGACTTTC

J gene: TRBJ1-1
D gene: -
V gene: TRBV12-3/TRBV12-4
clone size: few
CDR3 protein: CASRATENTEAFF
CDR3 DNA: TGTGCCAGCAGGGCTACAGAGAACACTGAAGCTTTCTTT

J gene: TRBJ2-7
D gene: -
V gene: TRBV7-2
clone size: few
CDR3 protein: CASSPLVASRSYEQYF
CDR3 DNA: TGTGCCAGCAGCCCGCTAGTGGCTAGTCGCAGCTACGAGCAGTACTTC

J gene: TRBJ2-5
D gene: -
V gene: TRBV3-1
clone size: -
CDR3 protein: CASNYQRQETQYF
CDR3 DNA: TGTGCCAGCAACTACCAGAGACAAGAGACCCAGTACTTC

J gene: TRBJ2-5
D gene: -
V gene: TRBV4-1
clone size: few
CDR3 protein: CASSRVVIGAETQYF
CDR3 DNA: TGCGCCAGCAGCCGAGTCGTGATAGGAGCGGAGACCCAGTACTTC

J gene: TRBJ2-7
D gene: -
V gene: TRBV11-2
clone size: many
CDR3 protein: CASSLSVGETYEQYF
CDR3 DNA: TGTGCCAGCAGCTTATCAGTAGGGGAAACCTACGAGCAGTACTTC

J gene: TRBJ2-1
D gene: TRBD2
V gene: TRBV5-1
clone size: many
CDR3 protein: CASSSSGTSGVNEQFF
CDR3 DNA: TGCGCCAGCAGCAGCTCCGGGACTAGCGGGGTCAATGAGCAGTTCTTC

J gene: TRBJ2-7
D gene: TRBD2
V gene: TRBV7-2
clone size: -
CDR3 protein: CASSTHRTSSEQYF
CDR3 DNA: TGTGCCAGCAGCACCCATCGGACTAGCAGCGAGCAGTACTTC

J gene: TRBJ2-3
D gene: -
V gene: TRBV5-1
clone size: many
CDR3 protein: CASSGRDTQYF
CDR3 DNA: TGCGCCAGCAGTGGGAGAGATACGCAGTATTTT

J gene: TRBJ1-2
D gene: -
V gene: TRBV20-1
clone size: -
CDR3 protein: CSASGTYGYTF
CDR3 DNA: TGCAGTGCTAGCGGGACATATGGCTACACCTTC

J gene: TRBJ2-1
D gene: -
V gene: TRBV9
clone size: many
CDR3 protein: CASSVGSELYNEQFF
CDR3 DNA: TGTGCCAGCAGCGTAGGGTCAGAGCTCTACAATGAGCAGTTCTTC

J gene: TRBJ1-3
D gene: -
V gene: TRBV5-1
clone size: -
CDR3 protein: CASSLGVRASGNTIYF
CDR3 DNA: TGCGCCAGCAGCTTGGGGGTCAGAGCCTCTGGAAACACCATATATTTT

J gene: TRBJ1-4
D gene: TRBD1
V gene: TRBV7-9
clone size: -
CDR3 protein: CASSMGQLATNEKLFF
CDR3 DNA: TGTGCCAGCAGCATGGGACAGCTCGCAACTAATGAAAAACTGTTTTTT

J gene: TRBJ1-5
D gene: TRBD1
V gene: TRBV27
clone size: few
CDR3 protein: CASSAGQGSNQPQHF
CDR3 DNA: TGTGCCAGCAGTGCGGGACAGGGAAGCAATCAGCCCCAGCATTTT

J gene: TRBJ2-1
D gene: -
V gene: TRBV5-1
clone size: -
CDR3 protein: CASSLAGVAGRHLNYNEQFF
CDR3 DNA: TGCGCCAGCAGCTTGGCCGGAGTCGCGGGGCGACACCTTAACTACAATGAGCAGTTCTTC

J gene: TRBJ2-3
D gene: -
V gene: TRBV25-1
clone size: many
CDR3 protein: CASSEKPDTQYF
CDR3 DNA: TGTGCCAGCAGTGAAAAGCCGGATACGCAGTATTTT

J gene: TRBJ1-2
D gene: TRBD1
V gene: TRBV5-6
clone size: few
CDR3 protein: CASSFGQGAYGYTF
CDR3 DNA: TGTGCCAGCAGCTTTGGACAGGGGGCCTATGGCTACACCTTC

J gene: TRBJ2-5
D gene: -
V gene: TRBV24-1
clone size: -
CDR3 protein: CATSTRGDRETQYF
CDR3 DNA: TGTGCCACCAGTACAAGGGGGGATCGGGAGACCCAGTACTTC

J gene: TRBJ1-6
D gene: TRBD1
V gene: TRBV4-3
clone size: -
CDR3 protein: CASSQRQGVSPLHF
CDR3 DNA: TGCGCCAGCAGCCAGCGACAGGGGGTTTCACCCCTCCACTTT

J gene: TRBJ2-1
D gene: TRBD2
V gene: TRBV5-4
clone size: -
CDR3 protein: CASSATSGVNNEQFF
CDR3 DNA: TGTGCCAGCAGCGCGACTAGCGGGGTCAACAATGAGCAGTTCTTC

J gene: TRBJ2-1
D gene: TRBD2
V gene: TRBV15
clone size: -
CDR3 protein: CATSRDAGGGSRNEQFF
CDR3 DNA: TGTGCCACCAGCAGAGACGCGGGGGGGGGTTCACGCAATGAGCAGTTCTTC

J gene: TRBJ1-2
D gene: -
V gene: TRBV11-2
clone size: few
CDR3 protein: CASSLDGVSSQGGYTF
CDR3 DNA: TGTGCCAGCAGCTTAGATGGGGTGTCCTCTCAGGGGGGCTACACCTTC

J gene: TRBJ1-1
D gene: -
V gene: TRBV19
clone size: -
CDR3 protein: CASSLAVGQFEAFF
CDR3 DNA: TGTGCCAGTAGTCTCGCCGTAGGACAGTTTGAAGCTTTCTTT

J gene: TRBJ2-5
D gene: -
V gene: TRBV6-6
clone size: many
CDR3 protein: CASSSSRETQYF
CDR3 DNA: TGTGCCAGCAGTTCGTCTCGAGAGACCCAGTACTTC

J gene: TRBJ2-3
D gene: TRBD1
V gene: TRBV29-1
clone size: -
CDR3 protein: CSVPRTGGYTDTQYF
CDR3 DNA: TGCAGCGTTCCGCGGACAGGGGGTTACACAGATACGCAGTATTTT

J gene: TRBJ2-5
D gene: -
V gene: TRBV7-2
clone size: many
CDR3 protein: CASSPRSGKETQYF
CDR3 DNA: TGTGCCAGCAGCCCTCGAAGCGGCAAAGAGACCCAGTACTTC